This T cell receptor beta chain is drawn from a study of cytomegalovirus exposure and HLA in healthy donors. Overall study results and limits: Researchers counted around 180 TCR beta chains as cytomegalovirus-associated. An ancestry cluster, one associated with Asian ancestry, reportedly showed fewer N-insertions than the approximately 650-donor mean in a later analysis. Previous analysis showed most TCR beta V segments were productive about 87% or about 30% of the time.

As regards this clone: The antigen is not known.

Amplification used 60 Vbeta primers and 13 Jbeta primers. The assay was immunoSEQ multiplex PCR, and TCRdb's table has in-frame clones only and misses some. In the table there are 180,000 or so clones, roughly 79% of which are singletons. Between the trimmed V and J ends, which lost 6 bases and 11 bases, there was a span of 26 bases. The CDR3 loop spans 15 amino acids. Looked up from germline, CDR1 is SGHRS and CDR2 is YFSETQ. This TCR came from a young woman in good health and CMV-seropositive. The chain links TRBV5-1 to TRBJ2-5; TRBD2 is a possible D gene (6 bases). The sample consisted of PBMCs. The CDR3 nucleotides read TGCGCCAGCACCGGGGGTCACGGGACGACTCATGAGCAGTACTTC. Translated: CASTGGHGTTHEQYF.